Shown below are 24 T cell receptor beta chains from a single sample sequenced in a study of blood T cell repertoires in COVID-19. Measured with immunoSEQ multiplex PCR; TCRdb has only the in-frame clones, and not every one. Here the sample spans 97,000 or so clones, 82% being singletons. Material: peripheral blood. Receptors originate from a man aged 65 to 79 with active or convalescent COVID-19.

The rearrangement joins TRBV27 to TRBJ2-2; TRBD1 aligns across 7 bases. The CDR3 consists of 16 residues. V lost 5 bases to trimming and J lost 2 bases; unmatched junction nucleotides: 8. Germline CDR1 and CDR2: MNHEY and SMNVEV (reference sequence). Written as DNA, the CDR3 is TGTGCCAGCAGTCTTTCGACAGGGCGCAACACCGGGGAGCTGTTTTTT. Encoded protein: CASSLSTGRNTGELFF.

This clone appeared a single time. V usage is TRBV9 and J usage is TRBJ2-7, with 16 bases that match TRBD2. Trimming took 5 bases from V and 5 from J; bases not matched to a gene: 10. The length of the CDR3 is 17 residues. From germline, CDR1 is SGDLS and CDR2 YYNGEE. CDR3 nucleotide sequence: TGTGCCAGCAGTCAGGGGACTAGCGGGGGGGGTTCCCACGAGCAGTACTTC. Its protein is CASSQGTSGGGSHEQYF.

V usage is TRBV11-2 and J usage is TRBJ2-2; TRBD1 agrees at 8 bases. The J segment lost 6 bases and the V segment lost 4 bases, leaving 10 bases of the junction unmatched. The CDR3 runs to 16 residues. The germline CDR1 and CDR2 sequences are SGHAT and FQNNGV. This CDR3 reads CASSSSRQGRSGELFF. CDR3 sequence (DNA): TGTGCCAGCAGCTCTTCGAGACAGGGGCGATCCGGGGAGCTGTTTTTT. Drawing the rest from reference TRBV11-2 and TRBJ2-2, the complete variable domain is EAGVAQSPRYKIIEKRQSVAFWCNPISGHATLYWYQQILGQGPKLLIQFQNNGVVDDSQLPKDRFSAERLKGVDSTLKIQPAKLEDSAVYLCASSSSRQGRSGELFFGEGSRLTVL.

This clone has more than one count but fewer than ten. The J gene is TRBJ2-7, the V gene TRBV15, with a weak D call TRBD2 (6 bases). Germline values: CDR1 LNHNV, CDR2 YYDKDF (reference sequence). V lost 0 bases to trimming and J lost 7 bases, with 13 bases between them. This CDR3 contains 14 residues. The CDR3: CATSRDPYGGEQYF. For the CDR3, the DNA is TGTGCCACCAGCAGAGACCCCTATGGAGGGGAGCAGTACTTC.

V and J are TRBV5-4 and TRBJ2-5; TRBD1 matches 7 bases. V trimming: 4 bases; J trimming: 6 bases; junction bases outside the gene matches: 6. The CDR3 is 13 amino acids. Germline CDR1 is SGHNT and CDR2 is YYREEE (reference sequence). CDR3 bases: TGTGCCAGCAGCAGGGGACAGATGAAGACCCAGTACTTC. This sequence encodes CASSRGQMKTQYF.

This clone has only a few counts. The chain combines TRBV12-3 or TRBV12-4 with TRBJ1-2; D is unclear. The CDR3 contains 13 residues. V was pared by 3 bases and J by 4 bases, with 9 bases between. CDR3 sequence: CASSFGDLYGYTF. The CDR3 region has the DNA TGTGCCAGCAGTTTCGGGGATCTCTATGGCTACACCTTC.

This chain uses TRBV3-1 (or the pseudogene TRBV3-2) with TRBJ1-2; no firm D call. This CDR3 contains 12 residues. Germline V gene data show CDR1 as LGHDT and CDR2 as YNNKEL (reference sequence). Between the trimmed V and J ends, which lost 6 bases and 0 bases, there was a span of 5 bases. CDR3 nucleotides: TGTGCCAGCAGGAGTTCTAACTATGGCTACACCTTC. Protein: CASRSSNYGYTF.

The chain links TRBV30 to TRBJ2-5; tentative D call: TRBD1 (5 bases). V shed 7 bases and J shed 4 bases, with 13 bases lying between them. The CDR3 is made up of 12 amino acids. Germline V lookup: CDR1 GTSNPN, CDR2 SVGIG (reference sequence). CDR3 sequence reads: CALKGQGETQYF. CDR3 nucleotides: TGTGCCTTAAAGGGCCAGGGAGAGACCCAGTACTTC. Complete variable domain (other parts from reference TRBV30 and TRBJ2-5): SQTIHQWPATLVQPVGSPLSLECTVEGTSNPNLYWYRQAAGRGLQLLFYSVGIGQISSEVPQNLSASRPQDRQFILSSKKLLLSDSGFYLCALKGQGETQYFGPGTRLLVL.

This clone has a handful of counts. This chain joins TRBV3-1 (or the pseudogene TRBV3-2) and TRBJ2-2; 9 nucleotides align to TRBD2. The V and J ends lost 6 bases and 5 bases, in that order; junction bases with no gene match: 4. Germline V gene sequence: CDR1 LGHDT, CDR2 YNNKEL (reference sequence). The CDR3 sequence is 14 residues long. CDR3: CASSTAGGTGELFF. The CDR3 region has the DNA TGTGCCAGCAGTACAGCGGGGGGAACCGGGGAGCTGTTTTTT.

The chain uses TRBV7-9 and TRBJ2-7; TRBD2 agrees at 7 bases. The length of the CDR3 is 14 residues. V trimming: 5 bases; J trimming: 3 bases; junction bases outside the gene matches: 7. Looked up from germline, CDR1 is SEHNR and CDR2 is FQNEAQ (reference sequence). The CDR3 is CASSPPGTNYEQYF. CDR3 bases: TGTGCCAGCAGCCCACCGGGGACTAACTACGAGCAGTACTTC. Filled out from reference TRBV7-9 and TRBJ2-7, the complete variable domain reads DTGVSQNPRHKITKRGQNVTFRCDPISEHNRLYWYRQTLGQGPEFLTYFQNEAQLEKSRLLSDRFSAERPKGSFSTLEIQRTEQGDSAMYLCASSPPGTNYEQYFGPGTRLTVT.

V usage is TRBV7-9 and J usage is TRBJ2-3; 8 bases map to TRBD1. From germline, CDR1 is SEHNR and CDR2 FQNEAQ (reference sequence). V dropped 0 bases and J dropped 5; count of bases not matched to a gene: 4. The CDR3 is made up of 15 amino acids. CDR3 coding DNA: TGTGCCAGCAGCTTAGCGGCAGGGGGCATAGATACGCAGTATTTT. It encodes CASSLAAGGIDTQYF.

In its sample, this clone was seen once. This chain links TRBV4-2 with TRBJ2-2, with D tentatively TRBD1 (6 bases). V was clipped by 2 bases and J by 1 base, with 14 bases between them. Germline assignment: CDR1 LGHNA and CDR2 YNFKEQ. This CDR3 comprises 17 residues. CDR3 bases: TGTGCCAGCAGCCAACGCCCCGGGACACAGAACACCGGGGAGCTGTTTTTT. Protein sequence: CASSQRPGTQNTGELFF.

This chain joins TRBV5-4 and TRBJ1-2; D gene uncertain. Looked up from germline, CDR1 is SGHNT and CDR2 is YYREEE (reference sequence). V lost 1 base, J lost 7 bases, and 17 bases lay in between. The CDR3 covers 15 residues. The DNA for the CDR3 is TGTGCCAGCAGCTTGTGGCGCCGGGGATCGAGTGGCTACACCTTC. This encodes CASSLWRRGSSGYTF.

The gene calls are TRBV11-2 and TRBJ1-6; D call uncertain. This CDR3 has 15 residues. The V gene lost 7 bases and the J gene lost 7 bases, with 17 bases spanning the gap. The germline V gene encodes CDR1 SGHAT and CDR2 FQNNGV. Written as DNA, the CDR3 is TGTGCCAGCACCCTCTCTGGTCGGAGGAATTCACCCCTCCACTTT. Protein: CASTLSGRRNSPLHF.

The chain combines TRBV2 with TRBJ2-7; 7 nucleotides line up with TRBD2. The CDR3 runs to 13 residues. Unmatched junction bases numbered 3, after V lost 6 bases and J lost 1 base. The germline V gene encodes CDR1 SNHLY and CDR2 FYNNEI. In nucleotides, the CDR3 is TGTGCCAGCAGGAGCGGGGTATCCTACGAGCAGTACTTC. Protein: CASRSGVSYEQYF.

This chain connects TRBV6-5 to TRBJ1-2; D is unresolved. The CDR3 is 12 amino acids. Trimming took 4 bases from V and 6 from J, leaving 9 bases between them. Germline V gene data show CDR1 as MNHEY and CDR2 as SVGAGI. The CDR3 DNA sequence: TGTGCCAGCAGTTTACTTTTGGATGGCTACACCTTC. Protein: CASSLLLDGYTF.

This rearrangement joins TRBV7-9 to TRBJ1-2, with D tentatively TRBD1 (5 bases). Germline CDR1 SEHNR, CDR2 FQNEAQ (reference sequence). The CDR3 has 18 residues. Trimming shortened V by 1 base and J by 0 bases, and 18 bases separated the two germline ends. CDR3 DNA sequence: TGTGCCAGCAGCTTAGAGAGACGGGGGATTTTTACTAACTATGGCTACACCTTC. Protein sequence: CASSLERRGIFTNYGYTF.

This sequence joins TRBV4-1 and TRBJ2-3, with TRBD2 matching 16 bases. The length of the CDR3 is 17 residues. Germline V gene data show CDR1 as MGHRA and CDR2 as YSYEKL. The J segment lost 4 bases and the V segment lost 5 bases, leaving 6 bases of the junction unmatched. CDR3 DNA sequence: TGCGCCAGCAGCTCCGGGACTAGCGGGGGGGCCTCAGATACGCAGTATTTT. Translated, it gives CASSSGTSGGASDTQYF.

This chain connects TRBV9 to TRBJ2-5; D ambiguous. The germline V gene has CDR1 SGDLS and CDR2 YYNGEE. This CDR3 comprises 14 residues. Trimming removed 3 bases at V and 1 base at J, with 10 bases between. CDR3 DNA sequence: TGTGCCAGCAGCGCTTCATTGGCCCAAGAGACCCAGTACTTC. Its translation is CASSASLAQETQYF.

The gene calls are TRBV3-1 (or the pseudogene TRBV3-2) and TRBJ1-6; D may be TRBD1 (5 bases). The CDR3 sequence is 12 residues long. Looked up from germline, CDR1 is LGHDT and CDR2 is YNNKEL (reference sequence). Trimming removed 7 bases at V and 6 bases at J, with 7 bases between. CDR3 bases: TGTGCCAGCACGGGGGGTAATTCACCCCTCCACTTT. This codes for CASTGGNSPLHF.

For this clone: The junction and the germline gene differ at one end; a read error may be behind it. J is TRBJ2-7 and V is TRBV30; 9 bases are a match to TRBD1. This CDR3 is 17 amino acids long. The V gene's germline CDR1 is GTSNPN and CDR2 SVGIG (reference sequence). The DNA of the CDR3 is TGTGCCTGGGGTGTCTGGGGGCCGGGACAGGGCTCCTACGAGCAGTACTTC. Amino acid sequence: CAWGVWGPGQGSYEQYF.

The rearrangement uses TRBV18 and TRBJ2-3; TRBD2 might be the D (5 bases). V dropped 5 bases and J dropped 6 bases, with 12 bases sitting between them. The CDR3 totals 13 residues. CDR1 and CDR2 (germline): KGHSH, LQKENI. CDR3 sequence: CASSGESTDTQYF. The CDR3 coding sequence is TGTGCCAGCTCAGGGGAGAGTACCGATACGCAGTATTTT.

The V gene is TRBV19, the J gene TRBJ2-1; 8 nucleotides match TRBD1. V lost 5 bases to trimming and J lost 8 bases; unmatched junction nucleotides: 8. Germline CDR1 reads LNHDA; CDR2 reads SQIVND (reference sequence). CDR3 length: 14 amino acids. CDR3 in DNA: TGTGCCAGTAGTGTAAGGACAGGGTATGATGAGCAGTTCTTC. This translates into CASSVRTGYDEQFF.

The chain carries TRBV25-1 and TRBJ2-7; 9 nucleotides agree with TRBD1. The CDR3 has 14 amino acids. The V gene end was trimmed by 6 bases and the J gene end by 3 bases; junction bases not matched to a gene: 6. CDR1 and CDR2 (germline): MGHDK, SYGVNS. As DNA, the CDR3 is TGTGCCAGCAGCCGTGGGACAGGGAGCTACGAGCAGTACTTC. Translating gives CASSRGTGSYEQYF.